Given below is one TCR beta chain in context. The PCR ran on 60 Vbeta and 13 Jbeta primers. TCRdb's table, derived via immunoSEQ multiplex PCR, lists solely in-frame clones and lacks some. This sample has fewer than 250,000 clones, with around 80% found just once. This entry is derived from a study of cytomegalovirus exposure and HLA in healthy donors. Trimming left V 3 bases short and J 5 bases short, with 13 bases between. Germline CDR1 and CDR2: MDHEN and SYDVKM. The CDR3 spans 14 residues. The receptor was isolated from a man aged 40-50 years in good health and CMV-seronegative. The chain employs TRBV28 and TRBJ1-2, with D maybe TRBD1 (5 bases). Input material: PBMCs. The CDR3 nucleotides read TGTGCCAGCAGTTTTCACAGGCCAGCTTATGGCTACACCTTC. It translates to CASSFHRPAYGYTF.